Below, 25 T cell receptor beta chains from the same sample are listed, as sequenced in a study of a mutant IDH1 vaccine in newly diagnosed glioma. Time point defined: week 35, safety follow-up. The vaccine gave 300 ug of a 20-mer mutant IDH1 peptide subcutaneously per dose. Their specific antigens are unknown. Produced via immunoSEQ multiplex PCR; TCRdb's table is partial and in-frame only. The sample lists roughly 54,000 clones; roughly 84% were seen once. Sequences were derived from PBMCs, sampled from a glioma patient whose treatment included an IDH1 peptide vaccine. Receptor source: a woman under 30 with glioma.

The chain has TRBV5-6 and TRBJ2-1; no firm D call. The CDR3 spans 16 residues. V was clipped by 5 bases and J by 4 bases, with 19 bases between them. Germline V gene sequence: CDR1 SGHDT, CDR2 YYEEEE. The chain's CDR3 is CASRAPADRGYNEQFF. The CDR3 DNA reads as TGTGCCAGCAGGGCCCCGGCGGACCGAGGATACAATGAGCAGTTCTTC.

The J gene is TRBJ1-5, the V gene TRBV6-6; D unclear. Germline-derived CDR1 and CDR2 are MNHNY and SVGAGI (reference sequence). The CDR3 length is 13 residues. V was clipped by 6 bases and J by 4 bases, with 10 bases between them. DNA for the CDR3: TGTGCCAGCAGGCTAGACATTAATCAGCCCCAGCATTTT. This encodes CASRLDINQPQHF.

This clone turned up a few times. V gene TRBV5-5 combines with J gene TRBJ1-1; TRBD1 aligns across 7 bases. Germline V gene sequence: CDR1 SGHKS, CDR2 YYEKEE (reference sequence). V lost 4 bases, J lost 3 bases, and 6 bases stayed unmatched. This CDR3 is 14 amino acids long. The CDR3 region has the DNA TGTGCCAGCAGCCTTGTGCAGGGGGACACTGAAGCTTTCTTT. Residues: CASSLVQGDTEAFF. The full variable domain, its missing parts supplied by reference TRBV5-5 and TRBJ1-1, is DAGVTQSPTHLIKTRGQQVTLRCSPISGHKSVSWYQQVLGQGPQFIFQYYEKEERGRGNFPDRFSARQFPNYSSELNVNALLLGDSALYLCASSLVQGDTEAFFGQGTRLTVV.

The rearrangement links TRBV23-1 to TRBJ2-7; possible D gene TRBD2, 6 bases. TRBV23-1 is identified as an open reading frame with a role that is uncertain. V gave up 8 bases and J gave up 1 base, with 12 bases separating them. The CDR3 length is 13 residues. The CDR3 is CASPSGCSYEQYF. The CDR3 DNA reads TGCGCCAGCCCGAGCGGGTGTTCCTACGAGCAGTACTTC.

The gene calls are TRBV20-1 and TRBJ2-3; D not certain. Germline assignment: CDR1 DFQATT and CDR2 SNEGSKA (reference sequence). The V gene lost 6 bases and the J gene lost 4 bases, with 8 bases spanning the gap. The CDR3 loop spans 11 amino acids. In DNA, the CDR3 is TGCAGTGCCGGGTCCGCAGATACGCAGTATTTT. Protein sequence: CSAGSADTQYF.

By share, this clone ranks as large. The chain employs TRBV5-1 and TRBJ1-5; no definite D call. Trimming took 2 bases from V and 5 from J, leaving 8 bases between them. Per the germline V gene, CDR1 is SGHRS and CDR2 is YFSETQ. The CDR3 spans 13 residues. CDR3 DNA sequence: TGCGCCAGCAGCTTCGAAGGTGATCAGCCCCAGCATTTT. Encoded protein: CASSFEGDQPQHF.

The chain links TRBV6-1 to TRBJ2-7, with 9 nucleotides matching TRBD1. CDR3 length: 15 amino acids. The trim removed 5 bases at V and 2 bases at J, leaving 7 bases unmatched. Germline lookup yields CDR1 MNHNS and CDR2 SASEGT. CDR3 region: CASSNRDRVAYEQYF. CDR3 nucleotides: TGTGCCAGCAGTAACCGGGACAGGGTTGCCTACGAGCAGTACTTC.

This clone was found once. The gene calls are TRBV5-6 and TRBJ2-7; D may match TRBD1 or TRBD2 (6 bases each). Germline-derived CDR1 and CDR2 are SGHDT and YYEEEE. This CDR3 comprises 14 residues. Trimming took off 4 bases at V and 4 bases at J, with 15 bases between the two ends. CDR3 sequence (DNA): TGTGCCAGCAGCCCCCCGGGGGCCAATTACGAGCAGTACTTC. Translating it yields CASSPPGANYEQYF.

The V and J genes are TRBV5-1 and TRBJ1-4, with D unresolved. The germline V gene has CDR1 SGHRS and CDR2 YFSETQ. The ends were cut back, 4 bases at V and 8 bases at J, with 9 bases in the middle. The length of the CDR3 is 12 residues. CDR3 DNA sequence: TGCGCCAGCAGCCGGAACGGGGAAAAACTGTTTTTT. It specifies CASSRNGEKLFF.

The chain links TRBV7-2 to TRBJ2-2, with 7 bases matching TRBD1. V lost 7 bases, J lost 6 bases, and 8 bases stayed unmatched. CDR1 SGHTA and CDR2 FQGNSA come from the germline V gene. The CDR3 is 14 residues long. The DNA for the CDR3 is TGTGCCAGCACCCCCGCTAGGGGGCCCGGGGAGCTGTTTTTT. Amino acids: CASTPARGPGELFF.

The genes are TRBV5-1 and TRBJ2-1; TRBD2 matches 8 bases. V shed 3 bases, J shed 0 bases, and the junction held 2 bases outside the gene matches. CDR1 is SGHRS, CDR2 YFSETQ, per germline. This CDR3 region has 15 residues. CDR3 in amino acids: CASSSGGGSYNEQFF. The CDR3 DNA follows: TGCGCCAGCAGCTCGGGGGGGGGCTCCTACAATGAGCAGTTCTTC.

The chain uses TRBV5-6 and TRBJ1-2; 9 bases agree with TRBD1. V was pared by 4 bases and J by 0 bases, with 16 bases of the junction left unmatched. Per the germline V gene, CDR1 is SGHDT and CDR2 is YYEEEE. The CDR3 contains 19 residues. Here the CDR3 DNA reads TGTGCCAGCAGCGCCGGGACAGGGACCACCAGTTCCGCTAACTATGGCTACACCTTC. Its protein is CASSAGTGTTSSANYGYTF.

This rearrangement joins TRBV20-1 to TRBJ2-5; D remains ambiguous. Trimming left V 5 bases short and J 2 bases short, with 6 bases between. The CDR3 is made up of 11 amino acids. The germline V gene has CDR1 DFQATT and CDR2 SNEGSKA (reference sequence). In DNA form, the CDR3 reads TGCAGTGCTGGTCTGCAAGAGACCCAGTACTTC. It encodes CSAGLQETQYF.

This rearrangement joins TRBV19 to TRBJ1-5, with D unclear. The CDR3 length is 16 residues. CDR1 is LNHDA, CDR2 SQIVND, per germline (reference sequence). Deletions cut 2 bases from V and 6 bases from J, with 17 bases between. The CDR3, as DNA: TGTGCCAGTAGTATATTAGAAGGTAACTCGTTTCAGCCCCAGCATTTT. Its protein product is CASSILEGNSFQPQHF.

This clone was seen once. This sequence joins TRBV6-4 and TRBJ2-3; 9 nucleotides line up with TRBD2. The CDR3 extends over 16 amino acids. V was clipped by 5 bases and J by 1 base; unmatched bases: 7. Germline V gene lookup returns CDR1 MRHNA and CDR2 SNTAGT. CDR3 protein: CASSSLSGGGTDTQYF. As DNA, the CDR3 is TGTGCCAGCAGTTCCCTTAGCGGGGGCGGCACAGATACGCAGTATTTT.

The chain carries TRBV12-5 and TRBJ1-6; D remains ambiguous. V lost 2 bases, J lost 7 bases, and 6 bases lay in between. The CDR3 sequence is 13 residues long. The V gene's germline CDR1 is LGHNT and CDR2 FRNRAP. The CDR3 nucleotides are TGTGCTAGTGGTTTGAGGGTCAATTCACCCCTCCACTTT. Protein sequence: CASGLRVNSPLHF.

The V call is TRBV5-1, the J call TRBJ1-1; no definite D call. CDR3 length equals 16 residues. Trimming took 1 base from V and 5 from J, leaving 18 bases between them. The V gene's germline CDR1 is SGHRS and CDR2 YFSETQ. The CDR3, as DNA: TGCGCCAGCAGCTTGTTAGGGTCCGGGGTGGGAACTGAAGCTTTCTTT. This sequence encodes CASSLLGSGVGTEAFF.

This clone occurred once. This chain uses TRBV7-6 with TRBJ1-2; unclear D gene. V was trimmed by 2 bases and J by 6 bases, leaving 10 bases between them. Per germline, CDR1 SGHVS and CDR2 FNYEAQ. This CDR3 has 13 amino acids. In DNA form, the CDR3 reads TGTGCCAGCAGCTTAAATCCGGGCCATGGCTACACCTTC. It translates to CASSLNPGHGYTF. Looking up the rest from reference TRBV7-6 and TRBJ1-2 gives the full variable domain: GAGVSQSPRYKVTKRGQDVALRCDPISGHVSLYWYRQALGQGPEFLTYFNYEAQQDKSGLPNDRFSAERPEGSISTLTIQRTEQRDSAMYRCASSLNPGHGYTFGSGTRLTVV.

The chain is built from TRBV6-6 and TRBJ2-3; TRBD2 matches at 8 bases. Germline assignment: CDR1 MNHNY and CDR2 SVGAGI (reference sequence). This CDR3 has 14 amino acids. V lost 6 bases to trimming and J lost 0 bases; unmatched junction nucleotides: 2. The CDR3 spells CASRVAGSTDTQYF. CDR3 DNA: TGTGCCAGCAGGGTAGCGGGGAGCACAGATACGCAGTATTTT.

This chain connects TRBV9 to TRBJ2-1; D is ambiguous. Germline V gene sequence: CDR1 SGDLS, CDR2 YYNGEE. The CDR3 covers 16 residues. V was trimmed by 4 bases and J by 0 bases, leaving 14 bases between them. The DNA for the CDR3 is TGTGCCAGCAGCAACGTTTTCTCGAGCTCCTACAATGAGCAGTTCTTC. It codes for CASSNVFSSSYNEQFF.

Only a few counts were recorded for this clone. For the CDR3, the DNA is TGTGCCAGCAGCCTCCAACAGGGGGTCTTCTATGGCTACACCTTC. Amino acids: CASSLQQGVFYGYTF. The chain is built from TRBV14 and TRBJ1-2; 8 nucleotides match TRBD1. The V gene end was trimmed by 4 bases and the J gene end by 4 bases; junction bases not matched to a gene: 8. Germline CDR1 SGHDN, CDR2 FVKESK. There are 15 residues in the CDR3. The full variable domain, rest sourced from reference TRBV14 and TRBJ1-2, is EAGVTQFPSHSVIEKGQTVTLRCDPISGHDNLYWYRRVMGKEIKFLLHFVKESKQDESGMPNNRFLAERTGGTYSTLKVQPAELEDSGVYFCASSLQQGVFYGYTFGSGTRLTVV.

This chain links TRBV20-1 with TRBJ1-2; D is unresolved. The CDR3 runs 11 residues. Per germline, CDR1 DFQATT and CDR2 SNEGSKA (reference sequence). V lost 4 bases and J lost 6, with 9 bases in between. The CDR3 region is CSAMMGNGYTF. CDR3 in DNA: TGCAGTGCTATGATGGGGAATGGCTACACCTTC.

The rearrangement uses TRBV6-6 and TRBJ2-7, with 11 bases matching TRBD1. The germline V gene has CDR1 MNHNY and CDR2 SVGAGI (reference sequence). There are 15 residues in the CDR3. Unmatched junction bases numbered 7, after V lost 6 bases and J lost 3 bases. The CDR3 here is CASSPEGTGGYEQYF. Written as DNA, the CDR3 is TGTGCCAGCAGCCCAGAGGGGACAGGGGGCTACGAGCAGTACTTC.

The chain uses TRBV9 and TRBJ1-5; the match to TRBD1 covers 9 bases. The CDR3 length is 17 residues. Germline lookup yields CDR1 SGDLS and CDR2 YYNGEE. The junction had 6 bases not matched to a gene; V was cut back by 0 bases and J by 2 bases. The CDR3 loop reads CASSVGWGDRGNQPQHF. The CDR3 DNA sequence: TGTGCCAGCAGCGTAGGGTGGGGGGACAGGGGCAATCAGCCCCAGCATTTT.

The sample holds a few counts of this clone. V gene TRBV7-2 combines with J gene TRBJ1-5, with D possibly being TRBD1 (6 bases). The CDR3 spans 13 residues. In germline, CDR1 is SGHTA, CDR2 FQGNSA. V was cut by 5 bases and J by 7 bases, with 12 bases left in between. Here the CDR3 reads CASSQWTDQPQHF. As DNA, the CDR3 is TGTGCCAGCAGCCAGTGGACAGACCAGCCCCAGCATTTT. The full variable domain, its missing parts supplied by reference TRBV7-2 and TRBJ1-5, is GAGVSQSPSNKVTEKGKDVELRCDPISGHTALYWYRQSLGQGLEFLIYFQGNSAPDKSGLPSDRFSAERTGGSVSTLTIQRTQQEDSAVYLCASSQWTDQPQHFGDGTRLSIL.